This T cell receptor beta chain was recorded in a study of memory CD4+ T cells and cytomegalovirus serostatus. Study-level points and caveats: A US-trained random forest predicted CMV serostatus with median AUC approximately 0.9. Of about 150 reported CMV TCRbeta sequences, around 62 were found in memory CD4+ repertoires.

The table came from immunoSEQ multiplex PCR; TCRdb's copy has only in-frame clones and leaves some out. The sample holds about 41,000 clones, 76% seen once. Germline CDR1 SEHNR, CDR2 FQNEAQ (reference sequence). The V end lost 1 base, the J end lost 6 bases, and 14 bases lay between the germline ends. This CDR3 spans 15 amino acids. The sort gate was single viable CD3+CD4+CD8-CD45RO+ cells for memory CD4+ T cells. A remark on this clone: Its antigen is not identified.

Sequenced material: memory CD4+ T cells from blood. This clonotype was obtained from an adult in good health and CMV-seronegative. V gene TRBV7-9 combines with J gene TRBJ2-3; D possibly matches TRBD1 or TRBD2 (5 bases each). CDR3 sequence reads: CASSLGVGDADTQYF. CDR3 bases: TGTGCCAGCAGCTTAGGGGTTGGGGACGCGGATACGCAGTATTTT.